This entry is about one T cell receptor (beta chain). A junction end diverges from the germline sequence, so it may reflect a read error. This record belongs to a study of blood T cell repertoires in COVID-19. Study at large: Acute and convalescent COVID-19 samples came from the United States, Italy and Spain. From T cells, B-cell-depleted T cells, or PBMCs came the material, which was cDNA or gDNA.

In the study's own analysis: Quantification of nucleated cells was approximated via reference gene primer amplification. Here immunoSEQ multiplex PCR was the method, and the copy in TCRdb shows in-frame clones only, minus some. V, J and clone size are those of that table, while D and trimming were read from the DNA. The sample yields 70,000 to 95,000 clones, 80% seen once. This CDR3 has 14 amino acids. Germline CDR1 is SEHNR and CDR2 is FQNEAQ (reference sequence). Sequenced material: peripheral blood. The V and J genes are TRBV7-9 and TRBJ2-7; TRBD1 aligns across 7 bases. The sequence came from a middle-aged woman with active or convalescent COVID-19. CDR3 sequence: CASNLMAGGYEQYF. The CDR3 bases are TGTGCCAGCAACTTAATGGCAGGGGGATACGAGCAGTACTTC.